This T cell receptor beta chain emerged from a study of tumor-infiltrating lymphocytes in primary liver carcinoma. Per the germline V gene, CDR1 is MNHNY and CDR2 is SVGAGI (reference sequence). Trimming at V came to 0 bases and at J to 9 bases, leaving 6 bases not matched to a gene. This CDR3 comprises 16 residues. TCR beta cDNA came from 400 to 500 ng total RNA, primed with a constant-region primer. It was through three nested multiplex PCR rounds of slightly modified ARM-PCR that TCR beta libraries arose. Researchers ran the first two PCR rounds for roughly 11 cycles each with TRBV1-TRBV30 forward primers and a C-beta reverse primer. One entry per CDR3 protein, called by TCRdb with MiXCR from the multiplex PCR reads. This table holds 300,000 to 350,000 distinct CDR3 sequences, less than 70% found once. Whole-study results and caveats: Tumor top-250-clone fractions significantly exceeded those of blood (p = 0.039).

Unsorted whole blood served as the source of blood RNA, and germline DNA was extracted as well. None of the patients had received treatment, and all had chronic HBV infection. This clonotype was seen at least ten times. No antigen is known for it. The sample was peripheral blood. This rearrangement joins TRBV6-6 to TRBJ2-1, with 12 bases lining up with TRBD2. The clonotype originates from a man aged 35-49 years with primary liver carcinoma and hepatitis B virus infection. The CDR3 coding sequence is TGTGCCAGCAGTTACTCGCCTAGCGGGAGGGAACGTGAGCAGTTCTTC. Translation: CASSYSPSGREREQFF.